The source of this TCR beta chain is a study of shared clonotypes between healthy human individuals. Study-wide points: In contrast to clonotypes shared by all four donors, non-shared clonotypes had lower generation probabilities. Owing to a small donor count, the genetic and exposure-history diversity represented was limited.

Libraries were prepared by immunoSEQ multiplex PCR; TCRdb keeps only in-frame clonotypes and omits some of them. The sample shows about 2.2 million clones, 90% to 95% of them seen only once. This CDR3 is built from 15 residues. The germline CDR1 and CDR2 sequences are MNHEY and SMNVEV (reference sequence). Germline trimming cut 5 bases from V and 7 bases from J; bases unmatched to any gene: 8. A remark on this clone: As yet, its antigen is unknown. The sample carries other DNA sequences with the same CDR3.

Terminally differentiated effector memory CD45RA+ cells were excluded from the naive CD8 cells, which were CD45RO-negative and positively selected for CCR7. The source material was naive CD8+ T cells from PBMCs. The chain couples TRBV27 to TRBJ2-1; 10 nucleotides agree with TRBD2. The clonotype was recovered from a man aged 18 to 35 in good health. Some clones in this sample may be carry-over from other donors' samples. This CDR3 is CASSPLAGVGNEQFF. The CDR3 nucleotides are TGTGCCAGCAGTCCTCTAGCGGGAGTAGGGAATGAGCAGTTCTTC.